The 3 T cell receptor beta chains below all came from one sample that was sequenced in a study of blood T cells in healthy people across ages (dated by TCRdb to the mid-2010s). Receptor amplification or capture employed 5' RACE. These reads were obtained on an Illumina HiSeq 2500. A second PCR of roughly 6 to 11 cycles was run with a J-beta primer mix and a sample-barcoded 5' primer. The public sequencing data were trimmed at Q25 with fastp and processed into clonotypes with MiXCR by TCRdb, which kept only in-frame beta chains. Records with the same CDR3 protein are collapsed into one entry carrying the most frequent genes and DNA. Across this sample there are roughly 2 million distinct CDR3 sequences, with roughly 49% seen only once. About 2.1% of the sample belongs to the ten largest clones. Sequencing used blood. These receptors all stem from a woman in her thirties or forties in good health.

This clonotype turned up a few times. The chain has TRBV5-1 and TRBJ1-2; no firm D call. This CDR3 has 13 residues. The V end was cut by 3 bases, the J end by 0 bases, with 6 bases between. Per germline, CDR1 SGHRS and CDR2 YFSETQ. Here the CDR3 DNA reads TGCGCCAGCAGCTGGTCCTCTAACTATGGCTACACCTTC. It translates to CASSWSSNYGYTF.

The chain has TRBV7-9 and TRBJ2-7; the D gene is possibly TRBD2 (5 bases). The germline V and J ends were trimmed by 4 bases and 0 bases, with 10 bases remaining between them. CDR3 length: 14 amino acids. The germline gives CDR1 SEHNR, CDR2 FQNEAQ (reference sequence). The chain's CDR3 is CASSSWTRSYEQYF. CDR3 in DNA: TGTGCCAGCAGCTCCTGGACTCGCTCCTACGAGCAGTACTTC.

V gene TRBV4-3 combines with J gene TRBJ2-6; D unclear. The V end was cut by 0 bases, the J end by 0 bases, with 12 bases between. From germline, CDR1 is LGHNA and CDR2 YSLEER. The CDR3 loop spans 18 amino acids. This CDR3 is CASSQDPDGASGANVLTF. CDR3 DNA sequence: TGCGCCAGCAGCCAAGATCCGGACGGAGCCTCTGGGGCCAACGTCCTGACTTTC.